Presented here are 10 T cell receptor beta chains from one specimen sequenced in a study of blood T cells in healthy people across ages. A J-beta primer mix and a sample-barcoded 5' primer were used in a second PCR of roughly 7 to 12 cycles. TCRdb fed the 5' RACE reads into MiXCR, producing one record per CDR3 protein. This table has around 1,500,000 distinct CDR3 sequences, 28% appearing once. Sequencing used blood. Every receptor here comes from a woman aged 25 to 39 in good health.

The CDR3 sequence is CATPDGAEGYTF. CDR3 coding DNA: TGTGCCACCCCTGACGGGGCTGAGGGCTACACCTTC. The genes are TRBV15 and TRBJ1-2; the D gene is possibly TRBD1 (5 bases). V was cut by 8 bases and J by 8 bases, with 15 bases left in between. Germline V gene data show CDR1 as LNHNV and CDR2 as YYDKDF (reference sequence). CDR3 length: 12 residues. Full variable domain (remainder filled in from reference TRBV15 and TRBJ1-2): DAMVIQNPRYQVTQFGKPVTLSCSQTLNHNVMYWYQQKSSQAPKLLFHYYDKDFNNEADTPDNFQSRRPNTSFCFLDIRSPGLGDTAMYLCATPDGAEGYTFGSGTRLTVV.

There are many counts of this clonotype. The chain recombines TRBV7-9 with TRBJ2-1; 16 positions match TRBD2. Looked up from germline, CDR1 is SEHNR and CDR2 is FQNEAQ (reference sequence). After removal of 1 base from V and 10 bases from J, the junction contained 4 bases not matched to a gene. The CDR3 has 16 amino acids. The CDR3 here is CASSLVGTSGRGEQFF. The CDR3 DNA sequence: TGTGCCAGCAGCTTAGTTGGGACTAGCGGGAGGGGCGAGCAGTTCTTC. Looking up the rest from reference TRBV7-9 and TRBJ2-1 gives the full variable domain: DTGVSQNPRHKITKRGQNVTFRCDPISEHNRLYWYRQTLGQGPEFLTYFQNEAQLEKSRLLSDRFSAERPKGSFSTLEIQRTEQGDSAMYLCASSLVGTSGRGEQFFGPGTRLTVL.

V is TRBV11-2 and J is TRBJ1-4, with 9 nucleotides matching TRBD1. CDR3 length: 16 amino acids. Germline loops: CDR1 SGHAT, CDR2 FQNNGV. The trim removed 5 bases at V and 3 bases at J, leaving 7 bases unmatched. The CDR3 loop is CASSADRGYANEKLFF. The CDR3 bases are TGTGCCAGCAGCGCGGACAGGGGATATGCTAATGAAAAACTGTTTTTT.

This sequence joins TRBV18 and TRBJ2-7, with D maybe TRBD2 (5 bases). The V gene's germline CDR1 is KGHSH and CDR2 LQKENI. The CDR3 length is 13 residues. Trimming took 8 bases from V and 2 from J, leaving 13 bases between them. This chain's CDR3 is CASGRLTTYEQYF. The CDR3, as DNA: TGTGCCAGCGGGAGACTGACTACCTACGAGCAGTACTTC.

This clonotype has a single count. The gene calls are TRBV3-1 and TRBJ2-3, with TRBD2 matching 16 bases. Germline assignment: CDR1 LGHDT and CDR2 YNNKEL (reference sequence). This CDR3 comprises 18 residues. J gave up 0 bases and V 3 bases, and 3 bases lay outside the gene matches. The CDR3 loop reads CASSQPGLAGGSTDTQYF. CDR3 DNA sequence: TGTGCCAGCAGCCAGCCGGGACTAGCGGGGGGGAGCACAGATACGCAGTATTTT.

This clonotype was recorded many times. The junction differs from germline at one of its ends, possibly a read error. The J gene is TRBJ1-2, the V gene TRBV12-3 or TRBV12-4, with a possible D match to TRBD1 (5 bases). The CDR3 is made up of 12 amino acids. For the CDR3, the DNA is TGCGCCAGCAGCTTTGGGGGGTATGGCTACACCTTC. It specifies CASSFGGYGYTF.

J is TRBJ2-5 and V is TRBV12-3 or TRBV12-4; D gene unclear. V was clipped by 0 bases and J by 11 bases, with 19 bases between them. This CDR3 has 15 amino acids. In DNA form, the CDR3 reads TGTGCCAGCAGTTTAGCGATCTTTAGCATGAATGAGCAGTACTTC. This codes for CASSLAIFSMNEQYF.

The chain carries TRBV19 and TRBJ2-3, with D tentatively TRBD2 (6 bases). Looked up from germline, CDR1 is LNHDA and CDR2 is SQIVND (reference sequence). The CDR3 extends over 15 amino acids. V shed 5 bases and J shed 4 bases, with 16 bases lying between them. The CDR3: CASSGSGRASDTQYF. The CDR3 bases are TGTGCCAGTAGTGGTAGCGGAAGGGCCTCAGATACGCAGTATTTT.

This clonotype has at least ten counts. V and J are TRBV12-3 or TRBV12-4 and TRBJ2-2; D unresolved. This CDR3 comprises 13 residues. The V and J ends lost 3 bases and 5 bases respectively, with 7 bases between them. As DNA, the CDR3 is TGTGCCAGCAGTTTCTCCTATACCGGGGAGCTGTTTTTT. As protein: CASSFSYTGELFF.

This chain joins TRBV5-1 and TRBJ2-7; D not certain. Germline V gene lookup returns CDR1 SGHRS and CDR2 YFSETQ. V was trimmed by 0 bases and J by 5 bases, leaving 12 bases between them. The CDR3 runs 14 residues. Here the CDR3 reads CASSLAYRVHEQYF. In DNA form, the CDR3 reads TGCGCCAGCAGCTTGGCCTATAGGGTCCACGAGCAGTACTTC.